This T cell receptor beta chain was identified during a study of cytomegalovirus exposure and HLA in healthy donors. Vbeta (60) and Jbeta (13) primers were used in the PCR. The protocol was immunoSEQ multiplex PCR, while the TCRdb copy is restricted to in-frame clones and leaves out a portion. The top ten hold around 1.9% of the sample, which has more than 150,000 clones, roughly 77% seen once. The CDR3 covers 16 residues. Deletions cut 0 bases from V and 2 bases from J, with 11 bases between. Germline V CDR1 and CDR2: MGHRA, YSYEKL. This sequence was found in a woman aged 25 to 39 in good health and CMV-seronegative. The chain couples TRBV4-1 to TRBJ2-1; possibly TRBD1 for D (5 bases). Sample: PBMCs. Here the CDR3 reads CASSQDAGHTYNEQFF. The CDR3, as DNA: TGCGCCAGCAGCCAAGATGCAGGACATACCTACAATGAGCAGTTCTTC.